This T cell receptor beta chain was sequenced during a study of blood T cell repertoires in COVID-19. Study context: The analysed material was cDNA or gDNA that came from T cells, B-cell-depleted T cells, or PBMCs.

Authors' analysis steps: The authors estimated nucleated cell counts from reference gene primer amplification. The assay was immunoSEQ multiplex PCR, and TCRdb's table has in-frame clones only and misses some. From that table come the V and J calls and clone size; the DNA was used to work out D and trimming. The table lists 240,000 or so clones, 86% of them singletons, with around 3.3% in the top ten. CDR1 is LNHDA, CDR2 SQIVND, per germline (reference sequence). This CDR3 spans 14 amino acids. The V and J ends lost 9 bases and 6 bases, in that order; junction bases with no gene match: 8. V usage is TRBV19 and J usage is TRBJ2-1; 10 bases are shared with TRBD1. The clonotype was recovered from a woman in her thirties or forties with acute COVID-19. Source material: PBMCs or T cells enriched from blood (not recorded which). CDR3 sequence: CASTGTGVINEQFF. DNA of the CDR3: TGTGCCAGCACCGGGACAGGGGTAATCAATGAGCAGTTCTTC.